The rows below give T cell receptor beta chains drawn from one sample of a study of T cell responses to AZD1222 COVID-19 vaccine. The method was immunoSEQ multiplex PCR; TCRdb's version includes in-frame clones alone and lacks a portion of them. The sample has around 180,000 clones, 87% seen once. Specimen: peripheral blood, collected on day 0 of MenACWY control vaccination. These receptors were taken from an adult in good health. The CDR3 runs from the conserved cysteine through the conserved F or W. Each record gives: V gene, J gene, D gene, clone size, CDR3 protein, CDR3 DNA. The D gene is left open where the match is weak. Part of the rows lack a size; the others show once, few, many or a class for expanded clones.

V gene: TRBV14; J gene: TRBJ1-3; D gene: -; clone size: once; CDR3 protein: CASSQDMAGSGNTIYF; CDR3 DNA: TGTGCCAGCAGCCAAGATATGGCGGGCTCTGGAAACACCATATATTTT
V gene: TRBV30; J gene: TRBJ2-3; D gene: -; clone size: -; CDR3 protein: CAWSGPRPGGTDTQYF; CDR3 DNA: TGTGCCTGGAGTGGTCCGCGGCCGGGGGGCACAGATACGCAGTATTTT
V gene: TRBV7-9; J gene: TRBJ1-1; D gene: -; clone size: -; CDR3 protein: CASSQPRGAGDTEAFF; CDR3 DNA: TGTGCCAGCAGCCAGCCCCGGGGGGCCGGGGACACTGAAGCTTTCTTT
V gene: TRBV9; J gene: TRBJ1-2; D gene: -; clone size: -; CDR3 protein: CASSVFPGPPSGYTF; CDR3 DNA: TGTGCCAGCAGCGTATTCCCAGGCCCTCCGTCTGGCTACACCTTC
V gene: TRBV3-1/TRBV3-2; J gene: TRBJ2-3; D gene: TRBD1; clone size: -; CDR3 protein: CASSPRQGSAQYF; CDR3 DNA: TGTGCCAGCAGCCCGCGACAGGGGAGTGCGCAGTATTTT
V gene: TRBV5-4; J gene: TRBJ2-5; D gene: -; clone size: -; CDR3 protein: CASSVTGGNQETQYF; CDR3 DNA: TGTGCCAGCAGCGTGACCGGGGGTAACCAAGAGACCCAGTACTTC
V gene: TRBV14; J gene: TRBJ1-2; D gene: -; clone size: few; CDR3 protein: CASSQTRSVYGYTF; CDR3 DNA: TGTGCCAGCAGCCAGACTCGGAGCGTTTATGGCTACACCTTC
V gene: TRBV30; J gene: TRBJ1-2; D gene: -; clone size: once; CDR3 protein: CAGLAALGGYTF; CDR3 DNA: TGTGCCGGCTTAGCGGCCCTGGGAGGCTACACCTTC
V gene: TRBV28; J gene: TRBJ1-2; D gene: TRBD1; clone size: -; CDR3 protein: CASRMGQVKYGYTF; CDR3 DNA: TGTGCCAGCAGGATGGGACAGGTGAAGTATGGCTACACCTTC
V gene: TRBV7-2; J gene: TRBJ2-2; D gene: -; clone size: -; CDR3 protein: CASSFLQVGTGELFF; CDR3 DNA: TGTGCCAGCAGCTTTTTGCAGGTCGGCACCGGGGAGCTGTTTTTT